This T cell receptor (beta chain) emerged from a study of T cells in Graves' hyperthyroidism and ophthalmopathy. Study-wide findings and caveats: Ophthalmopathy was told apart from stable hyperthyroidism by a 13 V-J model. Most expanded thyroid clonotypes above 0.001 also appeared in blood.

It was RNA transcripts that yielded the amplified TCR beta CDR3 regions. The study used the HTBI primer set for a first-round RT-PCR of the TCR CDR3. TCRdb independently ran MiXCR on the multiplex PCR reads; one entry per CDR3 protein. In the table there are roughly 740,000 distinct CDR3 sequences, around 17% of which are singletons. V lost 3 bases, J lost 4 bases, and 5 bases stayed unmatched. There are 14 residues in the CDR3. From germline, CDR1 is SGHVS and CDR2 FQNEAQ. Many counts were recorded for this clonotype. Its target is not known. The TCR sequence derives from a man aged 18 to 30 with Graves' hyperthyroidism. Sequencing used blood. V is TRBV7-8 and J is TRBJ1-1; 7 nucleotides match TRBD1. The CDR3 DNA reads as TGTGCCAGCAGCTTCGGGGCAGGGGGCACTGAAGCTTTCTTT. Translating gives CASSFGAGGTEAFF.